What follows are 6 T cell receptor beta chains derived from one specimen sequenced in a study of blood T cell repertoires in COVID-19. TCRdb keeps only in-frame clones here, not all; method: immunoSEQ multiplex PCR. The data contain roughly 200,000 clones, around 90% of them seen just once; the ten biggest clones take up about 0.59%. The sequenced material came from peripheral blood. Every receptor here comes from a man aged 50 to 59 with acute or convalescent COVID-19.

This clone was observed a single time. The J gene is TRBJ1-2, the V gene TRBV28; D not certain. Per germline, CDR1 MDHEN and CDR2 SYDVKM. Deletions cut 7 bases from V and 5 bases from J, with 11 bases between. This CDR3 spans 12 amino acids. CDR3 in amino acids: CASTLAGYGYTF. The CDR3 DNA reads as TGTGCCAGCACTCTGGCGGGGTATGGCTACACCTTC.

This clone was seen a single time. This chain links TRBV19 with TRBJ1-1, with 7 bases matching TRBD1. The V gene end was trimmed by 3 bases and the J gene end by 4 bases; junction bases not matched to a gene: 14. Germline CDR1 is LNHDA and CDR2 is SQIVND (reference sequence). The CDR3 totals 17 residues. The CDR3 region has the DNA TGTGCCAGTAGTATGGAAGGAAGGAGGACAGGCGGCACTGAAGCTTTCTTT. Its translation: CASSMEGRRTGGTEAFF.

V gene TRBV6-5 combines with J gene TRBJ1-4; a weak D match, TRBD1 (5 bases). The CDR3 is 13 residues long. V dropped 10 bases and J dropped 5 bases, with 14 bases sitting between them. Germline V gives CDR1 MNHEY, CDR2 SVGAGI. This CDR3 reads CAIRGAANEKLFF. The CDR3 DNA sequence: TGTGCCATTAGGGGTGCAGCCAATGAAAAACTGTTTTTT.

The chain combines TRBV19 with TRBJ2-1; 9 bases are shared with TRBD1. There are 15 residues in the CDR3. V was clipped by 5 bases and J by 6 bases; unmatched bases: 8. Germline loops: CDR1 LNHDA, CDR2 SQIVND (reference sequence). CDR3: CASSFRDRAGNEQFF. In DNA form, the CDR3 reads TGTGCCAGTAGTTTCCGGGACAGGGCTGGCAATGAGCAGTTCTTC.

This chain joins TRBV9 and TRBJ2-4; 8 positions match TRBD1. In germline, CDR1 is SGDLS, CDR2 YYNGEE. J gave up 2 bases and V 3 bases, and 4 bases lay outside the gene matches. The CDR3 length is 15 residues. The CDR3 DNA sequence: TGTGCCAGCAGCGCAGGGGGCTTATCCAAAAACATTCAGTACTTC. Encoded protein: CASSAGGLSKNIQYF.

This clone was seen a single time. The CDR3 bases are TGTGCCACCAGCAGTGAACAGGGTAATCAGCCCCAGCATTTT. Protein sequence: CATSSEQGNQPQHF. V usage is TRBV15 and J usage is TRBJ1-5, with D possibly matching TRBD1 (6 bases). V was clipped by 3 bases and J by 4 bases, with 10 bases between them. The V gene's germline CDR1 is LNHNV and CDR2 YYDKDF (reference sequence). CDR3 size: 14 residues.